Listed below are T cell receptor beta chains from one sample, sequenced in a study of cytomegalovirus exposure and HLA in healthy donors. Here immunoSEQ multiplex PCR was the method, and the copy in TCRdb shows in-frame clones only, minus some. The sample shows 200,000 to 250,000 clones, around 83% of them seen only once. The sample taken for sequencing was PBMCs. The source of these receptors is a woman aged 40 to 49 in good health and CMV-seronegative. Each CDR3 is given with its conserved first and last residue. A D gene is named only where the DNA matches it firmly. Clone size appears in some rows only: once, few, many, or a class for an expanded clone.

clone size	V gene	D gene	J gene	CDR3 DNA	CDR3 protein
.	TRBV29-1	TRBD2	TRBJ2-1	TGCAGCGTTGAAGGGCTAGCGGCCTACAATGAGCAGTTCTTC	CSVEGLAAYNEQFF
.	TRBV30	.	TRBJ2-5	TGTGCCTGGAGTACCTTATGGGAGACCCAGTACTTC	CAWSTLWETQYF
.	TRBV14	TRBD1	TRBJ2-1	TGTGCCAGCAGCCAAGAGTTGGGGACAGGGAAGCAGTTCTTC	CASSQELGTGKQFF
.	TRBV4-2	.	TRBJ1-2	TGTGCCAGCAGCCAAGATCCGGGATCTAACTATGGCTACACCTTC	CASSQDPGSNYGYTF
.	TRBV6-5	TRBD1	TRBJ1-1	TGTGCCAGCAGTTCCACAGGGGGCGGTGAAGCTTTCTTT	CASSSTGGGEAFF
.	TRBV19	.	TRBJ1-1	TGTGCCAGTAGTATCACAGTGAACACTGAAGCTTTCTTT	CASSITVNTEAFF
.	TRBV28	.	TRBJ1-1	TGTGCCAGCCGTCCTTATCGGTCGGGGAACACTGAAGCTTTCTTT	CASRPYRSGNTEAFF
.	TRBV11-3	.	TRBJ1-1	TGTGCCAGCAGCCGAGATCGGAACACTGAAGCTTTCTTT	CASSRDRNTEAFF
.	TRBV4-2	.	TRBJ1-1	TGTGCCAGCAGCCAAGGGGTCGGTGGGAGTACTGAAGCTTTCTTT	CASSQGVGGSTEAFF
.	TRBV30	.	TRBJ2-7	TGTGCCCTTTCCGAGAGGGCCAGCGAGCAGTACTTC	CALSERASEQYF
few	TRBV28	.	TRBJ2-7	TGTGCCAGCAGTTTGTTTGAGCGTCCCTACGAGCAGTACTTC	CASSLFERPYEQYF
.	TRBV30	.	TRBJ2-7	TGTGCCTGGAAACAACCCCGTTTCGAGCAGTACTTC	CAWKQPRFEQYF
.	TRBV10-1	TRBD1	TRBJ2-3	TGCGCCAGCAGTGACCTCGGACAGGGGGCTGTTTCGGGGACAGATACGCAGTATTTT	CASSDLGQGAVSGTDTQYF
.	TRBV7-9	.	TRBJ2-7	TGTGCCAGCAGCCAATTCTACGAGCAGTACTTC	CASSQFYEQYF
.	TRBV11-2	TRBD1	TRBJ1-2	TGTGCCAGCAGCCCGGGACAGCACTATGGCTACACCTTC	CASSPGQHYGYTF
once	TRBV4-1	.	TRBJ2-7	TGCGCCAGCAGCCAAGGGTTTCGCGGCTCTCTGGACGAGCAGTACTTC	CASSQGFRGSLDEQYF
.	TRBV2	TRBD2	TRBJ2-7	TGTGCCAGCAGTGAGTCGCTAGCGGAAACCTACGAGCAGTACTTC	CASSESLAETYEQYF
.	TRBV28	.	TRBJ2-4	TGTGCCAGCAGTTTGCGGGGAGCCAAAAACATTCAGTACTTC	CASSLRGAKNIQYF
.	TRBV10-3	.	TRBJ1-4	TGTGCCATCAGTGAGTCGACTCGGGCAGGGGCTAATGAAAAACTGTTTTTT	CAISESTRAGANEKLFF
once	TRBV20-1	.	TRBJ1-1	TGCAGTCCTTCCAGGGGCACTGAAGCTTTCTTT	CSPSRGTEAFF
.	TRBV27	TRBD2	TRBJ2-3	TGTGCCAGCAGTTTTCAGCTAGCGGGAGGGCCAGATACGCAGTATTTT	CASSFQLAGGPDTQYF
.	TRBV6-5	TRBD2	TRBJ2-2	TGTGCCAGCAGTTCTTGGACTAGCGGGAGTACCGGGGAGCTGTTTTTT	CASSSWTSGSTGELFF
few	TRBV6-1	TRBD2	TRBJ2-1	TGTGCCAGCAGTGGGACTAGCGCCGTCTCCTACAATGAGCAGTTCTTC	CASSGTSAVSYNEQFF
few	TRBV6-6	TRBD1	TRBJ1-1	TGTGCCAGCAGTTACTCGACACAGGGGCGGACTGAAGCTTTCTTT	CASSYSTQGRTEAFF
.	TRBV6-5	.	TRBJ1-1	TGTGCCAGCAGTCGTGGGGGGACCAAAGCTTTCTTT	CASSRGGTKAFF